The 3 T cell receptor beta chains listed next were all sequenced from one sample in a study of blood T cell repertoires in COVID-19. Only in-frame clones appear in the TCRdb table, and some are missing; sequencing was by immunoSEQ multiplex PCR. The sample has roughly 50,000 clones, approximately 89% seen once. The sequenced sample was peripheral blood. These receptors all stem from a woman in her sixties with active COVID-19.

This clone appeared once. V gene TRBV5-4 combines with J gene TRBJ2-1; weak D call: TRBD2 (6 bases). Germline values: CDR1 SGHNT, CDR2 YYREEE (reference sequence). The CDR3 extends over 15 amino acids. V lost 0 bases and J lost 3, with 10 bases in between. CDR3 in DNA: TGTGCCAGCAGCTTGGGAGGGACTCGCTACAATGAGCAGTTCTTC. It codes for CASSLGGTRYNEQFF.

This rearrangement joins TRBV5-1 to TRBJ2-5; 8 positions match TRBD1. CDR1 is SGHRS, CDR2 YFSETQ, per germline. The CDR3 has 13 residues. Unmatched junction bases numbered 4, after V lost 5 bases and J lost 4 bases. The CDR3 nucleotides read TGCGCCAGCAGGACAGGGGTCCGAGAGACCCAGTACTTC. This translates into CASRTGVRETQYF.

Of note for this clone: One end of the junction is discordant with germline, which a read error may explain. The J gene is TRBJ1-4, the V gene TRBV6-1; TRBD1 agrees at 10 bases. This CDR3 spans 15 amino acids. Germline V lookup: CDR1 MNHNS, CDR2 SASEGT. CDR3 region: CASSEDRGRFEKLFF. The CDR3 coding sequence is TGTGCCAGCAGCGAAGACAGGGGGCGCTTTGAAAAACTGTTTTTT.